The 14 T cell receptor beta chains in this list originate from one sample, sequenced in a study of OX40 agonist ivuxolimab in advanced cancers. Sequencing used immunoSEQ multiplex PCR; TCRdb keeps in-frame clones, though not all of them. Of 70,000 or so clones in the sample, 84% were seen once. The specimen comprised CD4+ or CD8+ T cells sorted from blood, sampled in a trial of the OX40 agonist ivuxolimab. All receptors come from an adult with an advanced solid tumor such as melanoma, head and neck, liver or kidney cancer.

The chain has TRBV6-1 and TRBJ2-1; 9 positions match TRBD1. Germline V CDR1 and CDR2: MNHNS, SASEGT. V dropped 6 bases and J dropped 8; count of bases not matched to a gene: 8. The CDR3 loop spans 14 amino acids. CDR3 bases: TGTGCCAGCAGGGGGGACAGGGAGATCCATGAGCAGTTCTTC. This sequence encodes CASRGDREIHEQFF.

The chain links TRBV7-8 to TRBJ1-1; no clear D gene. V was shortened by 1 base and J by 8 bases, with 11 bases between the two germline ends. Germline V gene lookup returns CDR1 SGHVS and CDR2 FQNEAQ. CDR3 size: 13 residues. CDR3 nucleotides: TGTGCCAGCAGCTTAGGTCCCGAGAGGGAAGCTTTCTTT. Protein: CASSLGPEREAFF.

In this sample, this clone turned up once. The V call is TRBV28, the J call TRBJ1-2; the match to TRBD1 covers 10 bases. Looked up from germline, CDR1 is MDHEN and CDR2 is SYDVKM. The CDR3 consists of 15 residues. Germline trimming cut 7 bases from V and 0 bases from J; bases unmatched to any gene: 5. CDR3 coding DNA: TGTGCCAGCACCTCCGGGACAGGGGCTAACTATGGCTACACCTTC. This sequence encodes CASTSGTGANYGYTF.

The V call is TRBV5-1, the J call TRBJ2-5; perhaps TRBD2 as D (6 bases). Germline lookup yields CDR1 SGHRS and CDR2 YFSETQ. The CDR3 covers 12 residues. The V end lost 2 bases, the J end lost 5 bases, and 7 bases lay between the germline ends. This CDR3 is CASSLSGETQYF. The CDR3 bases are TGCGCCAGCAGCTTAAGCGGGGAGACCCAGTACTTC.

This clone appeared once. This rearrangement joins TRBV5-1 to TRBJ2-5; no clear D gene. The CDR3 spans 13 residues. V gave up 0 bases and J gave up 3 bases, with 6 bases separating them. Germline V gene lookup returns CDR1 SGHRS and CDR2 YFSETQ. CDR3 bases: TGCGCCAGCAGCTTGGCCCTAAAAGAGACCCAGTACTTC. Its translation: CASSLALKETQYF.

In its sample, this clone was seen once. The chain joins TRBV11-2 to TRBJ2-6; a weak D match, TRBD1 (6 bases). Germline lookup yields CDR1 SGHAT and CDR2 FQNNGV. The V end was cut by 6 bases, the J end by 2 bases, with 11 bases between. The CDR3 runs to 15 residues. The CDR3 loop is CASRVQGAGANVLTF. The DNA for the CDR3 is TGTGCCAGCAGAGTACAGGGTGCTGGGGCCAACGTCCTGACTTTC.

This chain connects TRBV7-9 to TRBJ2-3; D unclear. V was trimmed by 0 bases and J by 5 bases, leaving 12 bases between them. CDR3 size: 15 residues. The germline CDR1 and CDR2 sequences are SEHNR and FQNEAQ (reference sequence). CDR3 region: CASSLALLTRDTQYF. The CDR3 bases are TGTGCCAGCAGCTTAGCGCTCCTAACGAGAGATACGCAGTATTTT.

This clone was counted once. For the CDR3, the DNA is TGTGCCAGCAGCGCAACCCCCGGGACTAGCGGGGAGTCCTACAATGAGCAGTTCTTC. This gives the protein CASSATPGTSGESYNEQFF. The V call is TRBV7-3, the J call TRBJ2-1; 13 nucleotides line up with TRBD2. Germline loops: CDR1 SGHTA, CDR2 FQGTGA. CDR3 length equals 19 residues. The V and J ends lost 5 bases and 1 base, in that order; junction bases with no gene match: 11.

This clone was observed a handful of times. V usage is TRBV4-2 and J usage is TRBJ1-1; tentative D call: TRBD1 (6 bases). The CDR3 consists of 15 residues. Germline loops: CDR1 LGHNA, CDR2 YNFKEQ. Trimming left V 4 bases short and J 8 bases short, with 20 bases between. The DNA of the CDR3 is TGTGCCAGCAGCCCCTCGTCCCGGTTCGGGGGCGAAGCTTTCTTT. Translated: CASSPSSRFGGEAFF.

The V gene is TRBV29-1, the J gene TRBJ1-1, with D possibly being TRBD1 (6 bases). V lost 5 bases and J lost 1, with 11 bases in between. The CDR3 is made up of 13 amino acids. The V gene's germline CDR1 is SQVTM and CDR2 ANQGSEA. The CDR3 DNA reads as TGCAGCGTTAAACAGGGCTGGAACACTGAAGCTTTCTTT. Protein: CSVKQGWNTEAFF.

This chain uses TRBV7-2 with TRBJ1-6, with D perhaps TRBD1 (5 bases). The CDR3 runs 17 residues. V dropped 5 bases and J dropped 5 bases, with 19 bases sitting between them. Germline V gene sequence: CDR1 SGHTA, CDR2 FQGNSA. The DNA for the CDR3 is TGTGCCAGCAGCCAAGAAGCCAGGGATATCAATAATTCACCCCTCCACTTT. This sequence encodes CASSQEARDINNSPLHF.

The chain has TRBV18 and TRBJ2-7, with 7 nucleotides matching TRBD1. V shed 0 bases, J shed 3 bases, and the junction held 2 bases outside the gene matches. Germline CDR1 is KGHSH and CDR2 is LQKENI. The CDR3 consists of 14 residues. The CDR3 is CASSPPGQIYEQYF. In nucleotides, the CDR3 is TGTGCCAGCTCACCACCGGGACAGATCTACGAGCAGTACTTC.

The chain links TRBV29-1 to TRBJ1-2; 7 nucleotides match TRBD1. This CDR3 is 13 amino acids long. The germline V gene encodes CDR1 SQVTM and CDR2 ANQGSEA. Trimming cost V 5 bases and J 5 bases; bases outside gene matches: 8. The CDR3 sequence: CSVTGELTYGYTF. CDR3 nucleotide sequence: TGCAGCGTTACAGGGGAGTTGACGTATGGCTACACCTTC. The full variable domain, its missing parts supplied by reference TRBV29-1 and TRBJ1-2, is SAVISQKPSRDICQRGTSLTIQCQVDSQVTMMFWYRQQPGQSLTLIATANQGSEATYESGFVIDKFPISRPNLTFSTLTVSNMSPEDSSIYLCSVTGELTYGYTFGSGTRLTVV.

The J gene is TRBJ1-2, the V gene TRBV19, with a tentative D call TRBD1 (5 bases). The CDR3 extends over 14 amino acids. Trimming removed 6 bases at V and 7 bases at J, with 18 bases between. Germline CDR1 and CDR2: LNHDA and SQIVND (reference sequence). This CDR3 is CASRPGGTVTGYTF. Written as DNA, the CDR3 is TGTGCCAGTAGGCCGGGGGGGACGGTCACTGGCTACACCTTC.